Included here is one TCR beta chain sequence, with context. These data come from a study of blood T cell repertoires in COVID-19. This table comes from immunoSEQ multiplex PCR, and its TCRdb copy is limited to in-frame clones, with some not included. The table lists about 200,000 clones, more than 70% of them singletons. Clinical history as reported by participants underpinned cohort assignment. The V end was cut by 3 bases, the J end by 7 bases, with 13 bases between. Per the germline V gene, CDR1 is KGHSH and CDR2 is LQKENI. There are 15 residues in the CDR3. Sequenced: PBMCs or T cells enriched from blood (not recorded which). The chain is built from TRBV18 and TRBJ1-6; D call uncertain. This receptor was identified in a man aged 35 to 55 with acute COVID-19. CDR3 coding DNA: TGTGCCAGCTCACCTCGGACTGGAGCAAATTCACCCCTCCACTTT. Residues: CASSPRTGANSPLHF.